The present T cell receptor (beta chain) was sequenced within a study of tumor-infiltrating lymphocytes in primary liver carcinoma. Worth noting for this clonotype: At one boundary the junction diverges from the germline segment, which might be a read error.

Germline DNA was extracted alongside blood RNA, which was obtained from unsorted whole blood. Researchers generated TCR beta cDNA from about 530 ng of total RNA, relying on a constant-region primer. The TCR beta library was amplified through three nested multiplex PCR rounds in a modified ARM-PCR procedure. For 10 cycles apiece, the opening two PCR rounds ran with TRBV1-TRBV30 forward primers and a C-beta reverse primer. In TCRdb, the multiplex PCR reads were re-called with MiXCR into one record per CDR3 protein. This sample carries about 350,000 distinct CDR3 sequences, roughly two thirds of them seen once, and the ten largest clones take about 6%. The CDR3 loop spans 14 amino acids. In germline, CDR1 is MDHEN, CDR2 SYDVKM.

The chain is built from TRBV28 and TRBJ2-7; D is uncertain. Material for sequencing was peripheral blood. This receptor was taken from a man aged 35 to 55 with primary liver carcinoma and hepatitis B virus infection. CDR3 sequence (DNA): TGTGCTAGCAGTTTCCGCCAGTCCTCCTACGAGCAGTACTTC. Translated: CASSFRQSSYEQYF.